Listed here are 19 T cell receptor beta chains from one sample, sequenced in a study of blood T cell repertoires in COVID-19. The method was immunoSEQ multiplex PCR; TCRdb's version includes in-frame clones alone and lacks a portion of them. Of tens of thousands of clones in the sample, roughly 90% were seen once. What was sequenced was peripheral blood. All receptors derive from a man in his fifties or sixties with COVID-19, enrolled during active disease.

The count of this clone is one. This chain uses TRBV5-1 with TRBJ2-2; 9 nucleotides align to TRBD1. With V trimmed by 4 bases and J by 2 bases, 6 bases remained unmatched. Germline CDR1 is SGHRS and CDR2 is YFSETQ. This CDR3 is 16 amino acids long. CDR3 protein: CASSPRTGVNTGELFF. CDR3 in DNA: TGCGCCAGCAGCCCCCGGACAGGGGTTAACACCGGGGAGCTGTTTTTT.

The chain combines TRBV7-9 with TRBJ2-1, with 8 positions matching TRBD1. This CDR3 is built from 15 residues. The J segment lost 8 bases and the V segment lost 6 bases, leaving 12 bases of the junction unmatched. Germline V gene lookup returns CDR1 SEHNR and CDR2 FQNEAQ (reference sequence). This chain's CDR3 is CASSSPLLTGDEQFF. The CDR3 nucleotides read TGTGCCAGCAGTTCACCTTTACTGACAGGGGATGAGCAGTTCTTC.

This chain joins TRBV7-4 and TRBJ2-2, with TRBD2 identical over 13 bases. V was clipped by 1 base and J by 8 bases; unmatched bases: 4. In germline, CDR1 is SGHVT, CDR2 SQSDAQ. The CDR3 totals 16 residues. The CDR3 DNA sequence: TGTGCCAGCAGCTTAGGGGGACTAGCGGGGACTGGGGAGCTGTTTTTT. Translating it yields CASSLGGLAGTGELFF.

The rearrangement joins TRBV24-1 to TRBJ2-6; TRBD1 is a possible D gene (6 bases). This CDR3 region has 16 residues. Germline V lookup: CDR1 KGHDR, CDR2 SFDVKD. Between the trimmed V and J ends, which lost 10 bases and 0 bases, there was a span of 15 bases. In DNA, the CDR3 is TGTGCCACAGCGACAGGTTTTAGCTCTGGGGCCAACGTCCTGACTTTC. Amino acids: CATATGFSSGANVLTF.

The V and J genes are TRBV5-1 and TRBJ2-4, with D possibly being TRBD2 (5 bases). The CDR3 runs to 14 residues. With 5 bases removed from V and 0 bases from J, the gap between germline ends came to 9 bases. The germline gives CDR1 SGHRS, CDR2 YFSETQ. The CDR3 region has the DNA TGCGCCAGCAGTCCGCGGGCAGCCAAAAACATTCAGTACTTC. Translating it yields CASSPRAAKNIQYF.

J is TRBJ1-1 and V is TRBV28; TRBD1 agrees at 9 bases. The CDR3 extends over 12 amino acids. Trimming removed 10 bases from V and 11 bases from J; junction bases left unmatched: 11. Germline V gives CDR1 MDHEN, CDR2 SYDVKM. The CDR3 coding sequence is TGTGCCACCACACCGGGACAGGGAACGGCTTTCTTT. Translated: CATTPGQGTAFF.

The V call is TRBV5-4, the J call TRBJ2-7; TRBD1 agrees at 9 bases. This CDR3 is built from 15 residues. V lost 4 bases, J lost 2 bases, and 7 bases stayed unmatched. CDR1 and CDR2 from the germline V gene are SGHNT and YYREEE (reference sequence). The CDR3 bases are TGTGCCAGCAGCATGTCGGGACAGGGAGCCTACGAGCAGTACTTC. Protein sequence: CASSMSGQGAYEQYF.

This sequence joins TRBV9 and TRBJ1-2, with 7 bases identical to TRBD1. The CDR3 is 15 residues long. Per germline, CDR1 SGDLS and CDR2 YYNGEE. Germline trimming cut 4 bases from V and 0 bases from J; bases unmatched to any gene: 6. This CDR3 reads CASSLVDRTNYGYTF. CDR3 sequence (DNA): TGTGCCAGCAGCCTAGTGGACAGGACTAACTATGGCTACACCTTC.

The gene calls are TRBV10-3 and TRBJ1-5, with D possibly TRBD1 on 6 matching bases. CDR1 is ENHRY and CDR2 is SYGVKD in the germline V gene. The CDR3 length is 14 residues. V was shortened by 8 bases and J by 3 bases, with 14 bases between the two germline ends. CDR3 nucleotide sequence: TGTGCCATCTCGGGAGGGGGGACCAATCAGCCCCAGCATTTT. It translates to CAISGGGTNQPQHF.

This chain uses TRBV19 with TRBJ2-5; possible D gene TRBD1, 6 bases. The V and J ends lost 8 bases and 5 bases respectively, with 12 bases between them. In germline, CDR1 is LNHDA, CDR2 SQIVND (reference sequence). The CDR3 totals 12 residues. CDR3 bases: TGTGCCAGTCGACAGGCCGGGGAGACCCAGTACTTC. Amino acids: CASRQAGETQYF.

The chain joins TRBV20-1 to TRBJ1-2; D is ambiguous. Germline V lookup: CDR1 DFQATT, CDR2 SNEGSKA (reference sequence). V was shortened by 6 bases and J by 10 bases, with 12 bases between the two germline ends. The CDR3 has 10 residues. DNA for the CDR3: TGCAGTGCGGGGAGGGAACACTACACCTTC. Translating it yields CSAGREHYTF.

The CDR3 DNA reads as TGCGCCAGCACTTTCGGAGGCGGGGGAGCAGAGACCCAGTACTTC. Translating gives CASTFGGGGAETQYF. The chain couples TRBV5-1 to TRBJ2-5; 7 bases map to TRBD2. The V segment lost 6 bases and the J segment 4 bases; nucleotides outside the gene matches: 12. The CDR3 has 15 residues. The germline gives CDR1 SGHRS, CDR2 YFSETQ.

V is TRBV5-1 and J is TRBJ2-1; D may be TRBD1 (5 bases). The germline V gene encodes CDR1 SGHRS and CDR2 YFSETQ. This CDR3 is built from 15 residues. V was shortened by 0 bases and J by 5 bases, with 12 bases between the two germline ends. CDR3 sequence: CASSLDSFRDNEQFF. In DNA, the CDR3 is TGCGCCAGCAGCTTGGATTCGTTCAGGGACAATGAGCAGTTCTTC.

This clone was seen only once. This chain connects TRBV3-1 (or the pseudogene TRBV3-2) to TRBJ2-3, with D possibly matching TRBD2 (5 bases). CDR1 and CDR2 (germline): LGHDT, YNNKEL (reference sequence). V lost 1 base and J lost 4, with 9 bases in between. The CDR3 loop spans 14 amino acids. CDR3: CASSQVAGADTQYF. CDR3 in DNA: TGTGCCAGCAGCCAAGTGGCCGGGGCAGATACGCAGTATTTT.

The chain carries TRBV28 and TRBJ1-4, with 7 bases aligning to TRBD1. Trimming cost V 3 bases and J 3 bases; bases outside gene matches: 13. CDR1 and CDR2 (germline): MDHEN, SYDVKM. This CDR3 comprises 18 residues. The CDR3 protein is CASSFSRATGTANEKLFF. The CDR3 DNA sequence: TGTGCCAGCAGTTTTAGCAGGGCTACAGGGACAGCTAATGAAAAACTGTTTTTT. The variable domain in full, with the rest retrieved from reference TRBV28 and TRBJ1-4, is DVKVTQSSRYLVKRTGEKVFLECVQDMDHENMFWYRQDPGLGLRLIYFSYDVKMKEKGDIPEGYSVSREKKERFSLILESASTNQTSMYLCASSFSRATGTANEKLFFGSGTQLSVL.

The chain combines TRBV4-1 with TRBJ1-1; 7 nucleotides line up with TRBD1. Per the germline V gene, CDR1 is MGHRA and CDR2 is YSYEKL. V gave up 8 bases and J gave up 0 bases; unmatched junction bases: 3. This CDR3 spans 13 amino acids. The CDR3, as DNA: TGCGCCAGCCGGGACAGATTGAACACTGAAGCTTTCTTT. Its translation: CASRDRLNTEAFF.

The chain combines TRBV15 with TRBJ2-3, with 10 bases lining up with TRBD2. Losses at the gene ends were 1 base for V and 0 bases for J; bases not matched to a gene: 4. Germline CDR1 is LNHNV and CDR2 is YYDKDF (reference sequence). The CDR3 sequence is 17 residues long. CDR3 bases: TGTGCCACCAGCAGAGGAGAACTAGCGGGGAGCACAGATACGCAGTATTTT. As protein: CATSRGELAGSTDTQYF.

J is TRBJ1-5 and V is TRBV20-1, with 11 bases lining up with TRBD1. CDR3 length equals 17 residues. Losses at the gene ends were 3 bases for V and 0 bases for J; bases not matched to a gene: 7. CDR1 DFQATT and CDR2 SNEGSKA come from the germline V gene (reference sequence). DNA for the CDR3: TGCAGTGCTAGTGGGACAGGGGGTACTCATAGCAATCAGCCCCAGCATTTT. Translated: CSASGTGGTHSNQPQHF.

The chain uses TRBV21-1 and TRBJ1-4; the table's D call, TRBD1, was not checked against the DNA. TRBV21-1 is recorded as a pseudogene. This CDR3 is 14 amino acids long. CDR3 residues: CASSTGTGNEKLFF. The CDR3 DNA reads TGTGCCAGCAGCACCGGGACAGGGAATGAAAAACTGTTTTTT.